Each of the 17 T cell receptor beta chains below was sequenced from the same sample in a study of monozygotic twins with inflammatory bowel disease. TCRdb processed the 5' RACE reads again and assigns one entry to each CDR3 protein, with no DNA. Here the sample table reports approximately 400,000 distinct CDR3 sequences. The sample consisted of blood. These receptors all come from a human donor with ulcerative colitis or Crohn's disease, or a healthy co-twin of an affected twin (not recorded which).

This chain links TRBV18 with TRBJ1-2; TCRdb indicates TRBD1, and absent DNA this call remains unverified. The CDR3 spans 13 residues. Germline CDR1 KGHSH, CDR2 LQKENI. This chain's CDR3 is CASSSTEDYGYTF.

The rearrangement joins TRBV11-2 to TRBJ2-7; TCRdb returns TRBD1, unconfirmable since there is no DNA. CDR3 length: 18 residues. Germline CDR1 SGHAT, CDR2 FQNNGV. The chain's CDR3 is CASSLGPGLRDRAYEQYF.

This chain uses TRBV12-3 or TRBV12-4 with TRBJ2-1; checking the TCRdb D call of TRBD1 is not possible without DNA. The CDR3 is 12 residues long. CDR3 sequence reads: CASSPGTDEQFF.

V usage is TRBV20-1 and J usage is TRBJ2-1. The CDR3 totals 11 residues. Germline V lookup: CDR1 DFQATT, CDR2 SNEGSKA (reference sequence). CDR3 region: CSARPNNEQFF.

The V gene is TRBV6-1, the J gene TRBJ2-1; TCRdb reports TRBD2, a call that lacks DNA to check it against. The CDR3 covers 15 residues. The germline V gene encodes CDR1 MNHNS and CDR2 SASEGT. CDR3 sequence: CASRSGLADYNEQFF.

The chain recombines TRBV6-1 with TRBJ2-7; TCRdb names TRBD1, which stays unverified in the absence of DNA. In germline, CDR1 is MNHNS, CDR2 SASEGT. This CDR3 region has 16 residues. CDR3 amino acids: CASRLDRGSTGYEQYF.

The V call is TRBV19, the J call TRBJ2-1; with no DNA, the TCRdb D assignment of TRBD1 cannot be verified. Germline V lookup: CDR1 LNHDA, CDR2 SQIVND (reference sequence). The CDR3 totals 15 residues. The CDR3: CASRDSPSSYNEQFF.

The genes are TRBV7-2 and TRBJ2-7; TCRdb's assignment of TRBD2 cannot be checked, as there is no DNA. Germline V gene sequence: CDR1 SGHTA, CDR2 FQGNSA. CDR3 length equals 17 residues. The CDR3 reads CASSPAGLAGSPFEQYF.

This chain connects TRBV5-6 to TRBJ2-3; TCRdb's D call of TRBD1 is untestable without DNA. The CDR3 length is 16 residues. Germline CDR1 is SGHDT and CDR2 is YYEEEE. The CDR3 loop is CASSFSGTGSTDTQYF.

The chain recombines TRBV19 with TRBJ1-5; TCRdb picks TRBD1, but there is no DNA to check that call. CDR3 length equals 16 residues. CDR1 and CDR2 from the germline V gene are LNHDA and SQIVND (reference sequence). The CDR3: CASLSLRDRGQQPQHF. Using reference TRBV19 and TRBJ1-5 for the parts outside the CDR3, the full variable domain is DGGITQSPKYLFRKEGQNVTLSCEQNLNHDAMYWYRQDPGQGLRLIYYSQIVNDFQKGDIAEGYSVSREKKESFPLTVTSAQKNPTAFYLCASLSLRDRGQQPQHFGDGTRLSIL.

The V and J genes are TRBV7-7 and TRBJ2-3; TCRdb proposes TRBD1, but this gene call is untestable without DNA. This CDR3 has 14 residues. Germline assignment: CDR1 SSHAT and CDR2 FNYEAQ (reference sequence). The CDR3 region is CASSMGQFTDTQYF. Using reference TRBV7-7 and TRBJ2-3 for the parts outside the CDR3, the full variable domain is GAGVSQSPRYKVTKRGQDVTLRCDPISSHATLYWYQQALGQGPEFLTYFNYEAQPDKSGLPSDRFSAERPEGSISTLTIQRTEQRDSAMYRCASSMGQFTDTQYFGPGTRLTVL.

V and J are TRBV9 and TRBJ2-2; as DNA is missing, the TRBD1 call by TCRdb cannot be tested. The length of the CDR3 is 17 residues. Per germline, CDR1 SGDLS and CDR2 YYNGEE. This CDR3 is CASSVVGDRRNTGELFF. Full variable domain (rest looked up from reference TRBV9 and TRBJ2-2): DSGVTQTPKHLITATGQRVTLRCSPRSGDLSVYWYQQSLDQGLQFLIQYYNGEERAKGNILERFSAQQFPDLHSELNLSSLELGDSALYFCASSVVGDRRNTGELFFGEGSRLTVL.

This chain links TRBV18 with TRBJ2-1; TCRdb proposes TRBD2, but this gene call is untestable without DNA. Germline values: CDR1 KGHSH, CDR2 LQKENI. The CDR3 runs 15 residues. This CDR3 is CASSPGTSRTNEQFF.

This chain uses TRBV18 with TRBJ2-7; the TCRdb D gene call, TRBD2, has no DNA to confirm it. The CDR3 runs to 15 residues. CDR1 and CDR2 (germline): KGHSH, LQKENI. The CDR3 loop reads CASSPPSGPVKEQYF. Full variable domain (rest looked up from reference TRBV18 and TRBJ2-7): NAGVMQNPRHLVRRRGQEARLRCSPMKGHSHVYWYRQLPEEGLKFMVYLQKENIIDESGMPKERFSAEFPKEGPSILRIQQVVRGDSAAYFCASSPPSGPVKEQYFGPGTRLTVT.

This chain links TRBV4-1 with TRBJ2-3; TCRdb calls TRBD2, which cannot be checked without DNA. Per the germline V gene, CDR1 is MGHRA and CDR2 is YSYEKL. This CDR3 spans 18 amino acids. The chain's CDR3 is CASSQHLTSGGSTDTQYF.

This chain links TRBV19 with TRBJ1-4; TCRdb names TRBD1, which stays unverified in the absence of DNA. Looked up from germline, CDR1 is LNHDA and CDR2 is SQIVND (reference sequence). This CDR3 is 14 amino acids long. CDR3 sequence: CASSPPDSLLKLFF.

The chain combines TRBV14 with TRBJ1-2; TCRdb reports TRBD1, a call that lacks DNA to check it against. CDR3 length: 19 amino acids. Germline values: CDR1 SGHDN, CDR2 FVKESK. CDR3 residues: CASSQGGTPTGGTNYGYTF.